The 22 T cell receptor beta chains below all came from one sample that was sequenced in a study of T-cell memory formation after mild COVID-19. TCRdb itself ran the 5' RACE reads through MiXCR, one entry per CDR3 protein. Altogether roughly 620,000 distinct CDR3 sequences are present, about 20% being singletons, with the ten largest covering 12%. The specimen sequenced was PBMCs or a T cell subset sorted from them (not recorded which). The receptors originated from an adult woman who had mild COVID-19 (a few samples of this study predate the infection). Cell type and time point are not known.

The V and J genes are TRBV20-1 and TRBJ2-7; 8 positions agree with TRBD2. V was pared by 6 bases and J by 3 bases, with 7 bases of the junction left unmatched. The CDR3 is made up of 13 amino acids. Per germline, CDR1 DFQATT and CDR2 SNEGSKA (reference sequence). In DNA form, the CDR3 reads TGCAGTGCCATGACTAGCGCGAACTACGAGCAGTACTTC. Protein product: CSAMTSANYEQYF.

This chain's CDR3 is CSDTTGLVDGYTF. CDR3 DNA: TGCAGTGATACGACAGGGTTGGTCGATGGCTACACCTTC. The J gene is TRBJ1-2, the V gene TRBV20-1; 7 bases match TRBD1. Germline trimming cut 7 bases from V and 6 bases from J; bases unmatched to any gene: 11. This CDR3 is built from 13 residues. Per germline, CDR1 DFQATT and CDR2 SNEGSKA (reference sequence).

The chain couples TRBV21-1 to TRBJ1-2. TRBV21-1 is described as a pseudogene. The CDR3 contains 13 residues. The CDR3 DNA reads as TGTGCCAGCAGCAAAGATATGAGCTATGGCTACACCTTC. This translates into CASSKDMSYGYTF.

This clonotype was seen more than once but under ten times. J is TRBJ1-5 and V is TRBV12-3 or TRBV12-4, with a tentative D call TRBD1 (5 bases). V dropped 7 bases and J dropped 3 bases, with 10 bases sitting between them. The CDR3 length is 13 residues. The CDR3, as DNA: TGTGCCAGCACCCGACAGTCCAATCAGCCCCAGCATTTT. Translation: CASTRQSNQPQHF.

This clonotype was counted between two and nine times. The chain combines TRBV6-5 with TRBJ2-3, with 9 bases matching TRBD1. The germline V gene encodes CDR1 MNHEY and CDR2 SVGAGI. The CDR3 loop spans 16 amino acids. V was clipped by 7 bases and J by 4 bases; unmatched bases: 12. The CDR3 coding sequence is TGTGCCAGCAAGCCCTGGACAGGGGAGGAGGCAGATACGCAGTATTTT. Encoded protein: CASKPWTGEEADTQYF.

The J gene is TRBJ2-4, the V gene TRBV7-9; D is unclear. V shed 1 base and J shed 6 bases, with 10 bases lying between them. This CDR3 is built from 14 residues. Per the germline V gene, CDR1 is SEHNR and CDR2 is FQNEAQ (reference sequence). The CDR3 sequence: CASSLGTERNIQYF. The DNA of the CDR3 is TGTGCCAGCAGCTTAGGTACCGAGAGAAACATTCAGTACTTC.

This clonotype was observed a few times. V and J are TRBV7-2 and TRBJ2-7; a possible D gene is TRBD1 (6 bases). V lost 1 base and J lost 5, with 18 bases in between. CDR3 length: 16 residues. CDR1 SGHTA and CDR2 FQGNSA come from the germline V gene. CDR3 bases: TGTGCCAGCAGCTTAGGCGGCAGGGGCTCTATCGACGAGCAGTACTTC. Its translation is CASSLGGRGSIDEQYF. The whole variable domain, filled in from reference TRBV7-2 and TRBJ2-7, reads GAGVSQSPSNKVTEKGKDVELRCDPISGHTALYWYRQSLGQGLEFLIYFQGNSAPDKSGLPSDRFSAERTGGSVSTLTIQRTQQEDSAVYLCASSLGGRGSIDEQYFGPGTRLTVT.

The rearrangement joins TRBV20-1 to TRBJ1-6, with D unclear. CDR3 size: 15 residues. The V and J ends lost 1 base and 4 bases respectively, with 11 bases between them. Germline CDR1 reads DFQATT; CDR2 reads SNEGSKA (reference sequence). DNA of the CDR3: TGCAGTGCTAGAGGGAGGGCCCGGTATAATTCACCCCTCCACTTT. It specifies CSARGRARYNSPLHF.

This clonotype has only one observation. CDR3 DNA: TGTGCCAGCAGCCACGGACTATCCGGGCCGTACTCTGGGGCCAACGTCCTGACTTTC. Its translation is CASSHGLSGPYSGANVLTF. The rearrangement links TRBV7-9 to TRBJ2-6; possibly TRBD2 for D (6 bases). This CDR3 spans 19 amino acids. The V end was cut by 5 bases, the J end by 0 bases, with 20 bases between. Germline V gene sequence: CDR1 SEHNR, CDR2 FQNEAQ (reference sequence).

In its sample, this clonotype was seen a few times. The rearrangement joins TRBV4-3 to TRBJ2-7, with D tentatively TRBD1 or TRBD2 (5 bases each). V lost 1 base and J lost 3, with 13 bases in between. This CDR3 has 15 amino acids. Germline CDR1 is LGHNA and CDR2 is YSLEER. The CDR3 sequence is CASSQVAQGDYEQYF. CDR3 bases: TGCGCCAGCAGCCAAGTTGCCCAGGGAGACTACGAGCAGTACTTC.

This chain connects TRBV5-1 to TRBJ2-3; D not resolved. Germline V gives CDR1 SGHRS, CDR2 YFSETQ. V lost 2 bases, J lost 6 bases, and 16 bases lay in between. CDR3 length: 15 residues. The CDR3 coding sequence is TGCGCCAGCAGCTTACCGTCCTGGCAAGGTGATACGCAGTATTTT. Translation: CASSLPSWQGDTQYF. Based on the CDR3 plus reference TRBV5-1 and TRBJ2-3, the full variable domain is KAGVTQTPRYLIKTRGQQVTLSCSPISGHRSVSWYQQTPGQGLQFLFEYFSETQRNKGNFPGRFSGRQFSNSRSEMNVSTLELGDSALYLCASSLPSWQGDTQYFGPGTRLTVL.

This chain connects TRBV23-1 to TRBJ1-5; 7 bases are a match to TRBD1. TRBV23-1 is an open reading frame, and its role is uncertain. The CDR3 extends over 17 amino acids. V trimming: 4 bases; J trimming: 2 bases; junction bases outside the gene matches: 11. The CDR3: CASSPSYNRGGNQPQHF. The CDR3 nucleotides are TGCGCCAGCAGTCCCTCATATAACAGGGGCGGCAATCAGCCCCAGCATTTT.

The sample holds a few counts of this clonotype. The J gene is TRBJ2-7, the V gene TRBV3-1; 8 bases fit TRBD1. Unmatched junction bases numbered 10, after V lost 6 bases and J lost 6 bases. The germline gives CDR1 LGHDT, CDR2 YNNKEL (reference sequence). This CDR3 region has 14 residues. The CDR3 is CASRQTGAITEQYF. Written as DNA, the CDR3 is TGTGCCAGCAGGCAGACAGGGGCGATCACCGAGCAGTACTTC.

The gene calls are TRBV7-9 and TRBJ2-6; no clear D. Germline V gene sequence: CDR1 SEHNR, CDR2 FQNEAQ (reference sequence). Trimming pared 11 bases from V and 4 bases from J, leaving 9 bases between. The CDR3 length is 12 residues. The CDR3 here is CASDPGANVLTF. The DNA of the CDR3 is TGTGCCTCCGATCCGGGGGCCAACGTCCTGACTTTC.

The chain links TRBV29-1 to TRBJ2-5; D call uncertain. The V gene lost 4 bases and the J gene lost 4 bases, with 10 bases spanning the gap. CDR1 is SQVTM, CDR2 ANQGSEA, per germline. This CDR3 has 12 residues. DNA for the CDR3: TGCAGCGTTGGGGCAGGTGGAGAGACCCAGTACTTC. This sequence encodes CSVGAGGETQYF.

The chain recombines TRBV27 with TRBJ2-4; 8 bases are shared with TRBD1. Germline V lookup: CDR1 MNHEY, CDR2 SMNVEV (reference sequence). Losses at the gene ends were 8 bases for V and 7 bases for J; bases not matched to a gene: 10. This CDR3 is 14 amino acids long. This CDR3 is CASRKAGGNNIQYF. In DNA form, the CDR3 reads TGTGCCAGCCGGAAGGCAGGGGGCAATAACATTCAGTACTTC.

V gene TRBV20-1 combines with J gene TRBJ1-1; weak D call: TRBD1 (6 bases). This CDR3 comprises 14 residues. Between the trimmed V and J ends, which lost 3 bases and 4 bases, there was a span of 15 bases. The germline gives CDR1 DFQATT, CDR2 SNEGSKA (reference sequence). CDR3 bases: TGCAGTGCTAGGATCCAGGGGTCAGTCACTGAAGCTTTCTTT. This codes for CSARIQGSVTEAFF.

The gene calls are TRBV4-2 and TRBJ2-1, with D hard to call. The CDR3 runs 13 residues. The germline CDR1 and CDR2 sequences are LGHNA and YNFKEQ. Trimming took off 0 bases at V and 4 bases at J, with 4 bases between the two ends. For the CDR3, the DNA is TGTGCCAGCAGCCAAGAGGCGTACAATGAGCAGTTCTTC. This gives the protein CASSQEAYNEQFF.

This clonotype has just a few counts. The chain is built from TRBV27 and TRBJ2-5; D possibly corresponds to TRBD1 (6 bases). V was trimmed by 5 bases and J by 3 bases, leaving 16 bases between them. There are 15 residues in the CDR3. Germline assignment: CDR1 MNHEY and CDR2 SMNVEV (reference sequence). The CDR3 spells CASSQQGTRKETQYF. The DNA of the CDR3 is TGTGCCAGCAGTCAACAGGGTACCCGGAAAGAGACCCAGTACTTC.

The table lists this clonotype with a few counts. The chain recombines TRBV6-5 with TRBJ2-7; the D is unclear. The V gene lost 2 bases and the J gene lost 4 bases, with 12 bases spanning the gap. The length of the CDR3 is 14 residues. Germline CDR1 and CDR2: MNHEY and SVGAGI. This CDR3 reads CASSYVKAGYEQYF. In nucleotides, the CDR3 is TGTGCCAGCAGTTACGTGAAGGCAGGATACGAGCAGTACTTC.

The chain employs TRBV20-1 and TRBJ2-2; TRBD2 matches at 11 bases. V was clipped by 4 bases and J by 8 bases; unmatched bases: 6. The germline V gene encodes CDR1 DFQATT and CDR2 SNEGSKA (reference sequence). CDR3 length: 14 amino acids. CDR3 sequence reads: CSATPRTSGGELFF. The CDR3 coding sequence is TGCAGTGCTACACCCCGGACTAGCGGGGGGGAGCTGTTTTTT.

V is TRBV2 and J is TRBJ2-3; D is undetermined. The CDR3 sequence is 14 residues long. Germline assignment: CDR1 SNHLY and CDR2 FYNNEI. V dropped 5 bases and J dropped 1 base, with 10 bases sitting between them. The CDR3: CASSRVGGTDTQYF. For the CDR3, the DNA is TGTGCCAGCAGTAGGGTTGGAGGCACAGATACGCAGTATTTT.